This T cell receptor (beta chain) originates from a study of blood T cells in healthy people across ages (dated by TCRdb to the mid-2010s). About the full investigation: In model experiments, template switching captured roughly one uniquely barcoded TCR beta cDNA molecule for every two T cells. The study measured age-related changes in TCR beta repertoire diversity using deep sequencing normalized with unique cDNA molecular identifiers. Four age groups were formed from the donors: young (average 16 years), middle-aged (just under 40), aged (around 62) and long-lived (around 80). Donors of different ages were randomly distributed across sequencing lanes to avoid experimental bias. Using the same blood draw, the study looked at two additional independent replicas of 1 million unique cDNA reads for two donors, one aged 18 to 30 and the other aged 80 or older. Paper-wide results and their limitations: Observed TCR beta diversity per million T cells fell roughly linearly with age, and a significant reduction was already apparent by age about 43. The CMV infection status of donors was not known, potentially confounding age-related changes in expanded clonotypes. Estimates of total diversity based on one million sequenced T cells were considered lower bounds and underestimates. Bulk unsorted PBMC profiling prevented conclusive comparison of naive and antigen-experienced compartments. The percentage of naive T cells measured by flow cytometry correlated strongly with observed TCR beta diversity. The long-lived group showed more naive CD4+ T cells, fewer expanded clones and increased TCR diversity than the aged group, suggesting age selection.

V gives up 4 bases and J gives up 0 bases, and the segment between their germline ends measures 10 bases. Reading from cysteine to phenylalanine, the CDR3 counts 14 amino acids. Only CDR3 DNA remains: 42 bases, in frame from the first base. CDR1 and CDR2 are drawn from the germline V gene (reference sequence): LGHDT, YNNKEL. This clonotype occurred once. Its antigen remains unidentified. No base quality information exists; no much larger clone differs at one position. A lone read offers only weak evidence. The 39 donors, aged about 6 to 100 years, were systemically healthy Caucasian individuals from Russia. Approximately 9.3 milliliters of peripheral blood were collected from each donor into EDTA-treated Vacutainer tubes. Ficoll-Paque density-gradient centrifugation was used to isolate PBMCs, with at least 7 million obtained per sample. Trizol reagent was used to extract total RNA from the PBMCs, yielding at least 6 micrograms per sample. For every donor, an aliquot of PBMCs went through flow cytometry to measure the percentages of naive CD45RAhigh/CD27high T cells.

Library prep was done by 5' RACE. Sequenced on an Illumina HiSeq 2500. A second PCR of about 6 to 11 cycles was performed with a sample-barcoded 5' primer and a J-beta primer mix. Each TCR beta cDNA molecule received a unique molecular identifier from a template-switch 5' adaptor carrying 12 random nucleotides. At least 3 million CDR3-containing paired-end reads were obtained from each sample. First-strand cDNA synthesis was performed from all RNA using the Mint cDNA synthesis kit, with priming by a TRBC-specific oligonucleotide. Following uracil-DNA glycosylase treatment, all cDNA underwent a first 18-cycle PCR with the universal primers M1SS and BC2_uni_R. As for the authors' bioinformatics: Each sample was normalized by randomly selecting 1 million high-quality reads, each carrying a distinct molecular identifier. Instead of being binned into consensus sequences, reads with shared molecular identifiers were discarded. MiTCR, set to a Q25 quality threshold and the strictest error-elimination algorithm, was used for CDR3 identification, clonotype clustering and error correction. A nonparametric unseen species model using Euler transformation provided a lower-bound estimate of total TCR beta diversity. Using fastp trimming at Q25 and MiXCR clonotype assembly, TCRdb reanalyzed the public sequencing data and kept in-frame beta chains. Duplicate CDR3 protein sequences are folded into a single record with the most common DNA and genes. Here the V and J calls rest on TCRdb's processing, not on the authors' analysis. The sample table contains 540,000 or so distinct CDR3 sequences; only one count was recorded for 40% to 50% of them. Clones ranked in the top ten supply around 23% of the sample.

The source material was blood. Recombination connected TRBV3-1 to TRBJ2-7; TRBD1 is possibly the D segment (6 matching bases). This clonotype originated in a man aged 80 or over in good health. This receptor has the CDR3 CASSRSDSSYEQYF. The nucleotides read TGTGCCAGCAGCCGATCGGACAGCTCCTACGAGCAGTACTTC.